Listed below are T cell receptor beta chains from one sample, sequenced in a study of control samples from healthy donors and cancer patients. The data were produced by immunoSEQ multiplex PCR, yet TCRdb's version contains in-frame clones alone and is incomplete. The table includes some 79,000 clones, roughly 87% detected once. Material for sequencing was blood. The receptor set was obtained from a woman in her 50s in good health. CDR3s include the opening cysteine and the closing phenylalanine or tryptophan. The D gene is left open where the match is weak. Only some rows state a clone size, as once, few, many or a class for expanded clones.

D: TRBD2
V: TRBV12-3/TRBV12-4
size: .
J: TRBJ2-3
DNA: TGTGCCAGCAGCCCTAGCGGCGATACGCAGTATTTT
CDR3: CASSPSGDTQYF

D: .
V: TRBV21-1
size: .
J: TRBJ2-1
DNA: TGTGCCAGCAGGAGGGGGGTTTCCCGAGGAAATGAGCAGTTCTTC
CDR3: CASRRGVSRGNEQFF

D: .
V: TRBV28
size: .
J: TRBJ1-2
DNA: TGTGCCAGCAGTATCGGGGGCGGGTCCTATGGCTACACCTTC
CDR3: CASSIGGGSYGYTF

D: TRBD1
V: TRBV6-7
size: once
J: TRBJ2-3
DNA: TGTGCCAGCAGTTACCCGGGACAGGCTTTTCAGGGCACAGATACGCAGTATTTT
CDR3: CASSYPGQAFQGTDTQYF

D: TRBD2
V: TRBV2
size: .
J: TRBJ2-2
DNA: TGTGCCAGCAGAGAGACTAGCGGGAGGGTAGGCACCGGGGAGCTGTTTTTT
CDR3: CASRETSGRVGTGELFF

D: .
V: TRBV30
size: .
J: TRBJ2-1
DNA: TGTGCCTGGAGTGTACAGTACAATGAGCAGTTCTTC
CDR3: CAWSVQYNEQFF

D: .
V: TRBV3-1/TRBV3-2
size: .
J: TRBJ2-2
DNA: TGTGCCAGCAGCCGTTCGGACGTCCACACCGGGGAGCTGTTTTTT
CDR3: CASSRSDVHTGELFF

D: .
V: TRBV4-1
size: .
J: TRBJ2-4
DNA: TGCGCCAGCAGCCAAGGGACACTAGCCAAAAACATTCAGTACTTC
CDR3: CASSQGTLAKNIQYF

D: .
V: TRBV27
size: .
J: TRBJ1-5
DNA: TGTGCCAGCAGTTTGCGTCCCGGTGCTGATCAGCCCCAGCATTTT
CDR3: CASSLRPGADQPQHF

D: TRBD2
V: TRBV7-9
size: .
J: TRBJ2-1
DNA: TGTGCCAGCAGCACCGGGACTAGCGGGCATTACAATGAGCAGTTCTTC
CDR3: CASSTGTSGHYNEQFF

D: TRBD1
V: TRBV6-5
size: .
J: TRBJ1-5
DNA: TGTGCCAGCATTGGACAGGGAGGGAGCAATCAGCCCCAGCATTTT
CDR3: CASIGQGGSNQPQHF

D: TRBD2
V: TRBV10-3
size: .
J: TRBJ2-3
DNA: TGTGCCATCAGTGAGCCGGGACTAGCGGGAGTCCCAGATACGCAGTATTTT
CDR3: CAISEPGLAGVPDTQYF

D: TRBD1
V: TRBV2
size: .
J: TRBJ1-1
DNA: TGTGCCAGCAGTCCCCCAGGGGGGGGGACTGAAGCTTTCTTT
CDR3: CASSPPGGGTEAFF

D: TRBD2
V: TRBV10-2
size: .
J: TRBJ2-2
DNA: TGCGCCAGCGAAGCGGGGGGGGGACTAGCCCCCGGGGAGCTGTTTTTT
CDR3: CASEAGGGLAPGELFF

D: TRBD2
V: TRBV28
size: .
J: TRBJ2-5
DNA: TGTGCCAGCAGTCTAGGAGGGGTCGGGGCGGGGGCCCAGTACTTC
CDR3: CASSLGGVGAGAQYF

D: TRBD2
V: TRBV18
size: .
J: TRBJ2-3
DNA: TGTGCCAGCTCACCCGGGGACTATTATAAAACAGATACGCAGTATTTT
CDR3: CASSPGDYYKTDTQYF

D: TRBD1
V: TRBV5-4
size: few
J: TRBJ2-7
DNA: TGTGCCAGCAGGGATCGGGACAGGGACGGCGAGCAGTACTTC
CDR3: CASRDRDRDGEQYF

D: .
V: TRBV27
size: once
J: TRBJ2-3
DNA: TGTGCCAGCAGCCTCAGGAGGGAGAGCACAGATACGCAGTATTTT
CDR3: CASSLRRESTDTQYF

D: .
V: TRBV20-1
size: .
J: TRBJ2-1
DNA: TGCAGTGCAGATCAGTACAATGAGCAGTTCTTC
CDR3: CSADQYNEQFF

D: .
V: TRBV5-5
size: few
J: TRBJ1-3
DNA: TGTGCCAGCAGCCCTCGCGGGGAGAACACCATATATTTT
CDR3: CASSPRGENTIYF

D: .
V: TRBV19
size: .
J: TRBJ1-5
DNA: TGTGCCAGTAGGGCAATGGAGGGACAGCCCCAGCATTTT
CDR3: CASRAMEGQPQHF

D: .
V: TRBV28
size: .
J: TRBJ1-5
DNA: TGTGCCAGCAGGTTACAGGGTACCCTCAATCAGCCCCAGCATTTT
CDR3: CASRLQGTLNQPQHF